The 25 T cell receptor beta chains listed next were all sequenced from one sample in a study of shared clonotypes between healthy human individuals. The method was immunoSEQ multiplex PCR; TCRdb's version includes in-frame clones alone and lacks a portion of them. The table lists around 2.1 million clones, 93% of them singletons. Naive CD8 cells lacked CD45RO and underwent positive selection for CCR7, leaving out terminally differentiated effector memory CD45RA+ cells. Material for sequencing was naive CD8+ T cells from PBMCs. The receptors were gathered from a man between 18 and 35 years old in good health. Some clones in this sample may be carry-over from other donors' samples.

This clone was seen a handful of times. Other DNA sequences within the sample encode an identical CDR3. The J gene is TRBJ2-6, the V gene TRBV4-1; D gene ambiguous. CDR1 is MGHRA and CDR2 is YSYEKL in the germline V gene. This CDR3 has 13 residues. Trimming pared 4 bases from V and 2 bases from J, leaving 3 bases between. The CDR3 protein is CASSLAGANVLTF. As DNA, the CDR3 is TGCGCCAGCAGCCTGGCTGGGGCCAACGTCCTGACTTTC.

The chain links TRBV5-1 to TRBJ2-1; 9 bases align to TRBD2. Per the germline V gene, CDR1 is SGHRS and CDR2 is YFSETQ. This CDR3 has 15 amino acids. V dropped 4 bases and J dropped 6; count of bases not matched to a gene: 8. The CDR3 protein is CASSLVASGANEQFF. CDR3 DNA sequence: TGCGCCAGCAGCCTGGTAGCTAGCGGGGCCAATGAGCAGTTCTTC.

The chain combines TRBV2 with TRBJ2-1, with TRBD2 matching 14 bases. V lost 5 bases to trimming and J lost 7 bases; unmatched junction nucleotides: 10. CDR1 SNHLY and CDR2 FYNNEI come from the germline V gene. The CDR3 covers 17 residues. CDR3 DNA sequence: TGTGCCAGCAGTAAGGCCGGGACTAGCGGGAGTGGGAATGAGCAGTTCTTC. It codes for CASSKAGTSGSGNEQFF.

In regard to this clone: Other DNA sequences in this specimen translate into the identical CDR3. V and J are TRBV29-1 and TRBJ1-5; D is possibly TRBD1 (6 bases). Germline assignment: CDR1 SQVTM and CDR2 ANQGSEA. The CDR3 runs 13 residues. Trimming removed 6 bases at V and 4 bases at J, with 13 bases between. The CDR3 DNA is TGCAGCGTCCCGGGACAAGGGAATCAGCCCCAGCATTTT. This translates into CSVPGQGNQPQHF.

The CDR3 sequence is CASSSRQGKNIQYF. The DNA of the CDR3 is TGTGCCAGCAGCTCCAGGCAGGGCAAAAACATTCAGTACTTC. This chain links TRBV7-9 with TRBJ2-4; D possibly corresponds to TRBD1 (5 bases). From germline, CDR1 is SEHNR and CDR2 FQNEAQ (reference sequence). With 4 bases removed from V and 3 bases from J, the gap between germline ends came to 10 bases. The CDR3 covers 14 residues.

This rearrangement joins TRBV28 to TRBJ2-1; D remains unclear. Germline V lookup: CDR1 MDHEN, CDR2 SYDVKM. V lost 3 bases to trimming and J lost 8 bases, with 5 bases between them. The CDR3 runs 11 residues. CDR3 region: CASSLVYEQFF. CDR3 nucleotides: TGTGCCAGCAGTTTGGTCTATGAGCAGTTCTTC.

This clone was recorded only once. V gene TRBV27 combines with J gene TRBJ2-7; possible D gene TRBD2, 6 bases. Trimming stripped 2 bases from V and 3 bases from J, with 14 bases between. CDR1 MNHEY and CDR2 SMNVEV come from the germline V gene (reference sequence). There are 15 residues in the CDR3. The CDR3 loop is CASSLGGNQGYEQYF. The CDR3 DNA sequence: TGTGCCAGCAGTTTAGGCGGGAATCAGGGCTACGAGCAGTACTTC.

The chain couples TRBV27 to TRBJ2-1; TRBD2 matches at 9 bases. The CDR3 has 16 amino acids. V lost 2 bases, J lost 0 bases, and 2 bases stayed unmatched. Germline lookup yields CDR1 MNHEY and CDR2 SMNVEV (reference sequence). The CDR3: CASSLAGGPSYNEQFF. CDR3 in DNA: TGTGCCAGCAGTTTAGCGGGAGGGCCCTCCTACAATGAGCAGTTCTTC.

The chain joins TRBV4-3 to TRBJ2-7; 10 bases match TRBD2. CDR3 size: 16 residues. Germline V gene data show CDR1 as LGHNA and CDR2 as YSLEER. The V gene end was trimmed by 4 bases and the J gene end by 4 bases; junction bases not matched to a gene: 10. The CDR3 is CASSPEVRAGGYEQYF. The CDR3 DNA sequence: TGCGCCAGCAGCCCCGAGGTTCGAGCGGGAGGGTACGAGCAGTACTTC.

V is TRBV6-1 and J is TRBJ2-7; no definite D call. The CDR3 consists of 14 residues. Germline CDR1 MNHNS, CDR2 SASEGT. Trimming removed 2 bases at V and 3 bases at J, with 11 bases between. CDR3 bases: TGTGCCAGCAGTGAATTGCGGCACTTCTACGAGCAGTACTTC. Translation gives CASSELRHFYEQYF.

This clone was detected once. This sample includes further DNA sequences coding for the same CDR3. CDR3 nucleotide sequence: TGTGCCAGCAGCCTCGGGTACGAGCAGTACTTC. It is translated as CASSLGYEQYF. The chain couples TRBV5-6 to TRBJ2-7; D is unresolved. This CDR3 has 11 amino acids. Deletions cut 4 bases from V and 4 bases from J, with 6 bases between. Germline CDR1 and CDR2: SGHDT and YYEEEE.

V and J are TRBV5-6 and TRBJ1-1; D is possibly TRBD1 (5 bases). The germline V gene encodes CDR1 SGHDT and CDR2 YYEEEE. The CDR3 runs to 15 residues. Trimming shortened V by 2 bases and J by 2 bases, and 13 bases separated the two germline ends. In DNA, the CDR3 is TGTGCCAGCAGCTTTTTGGGCAGGGAAAACACTGAAGCTTTCTTT. Amino acids: CASSFLGRENTEAFF.

This rearrangement joins TRBV28 to TRBJ2-5; D not resolved. With 0 bases removed from V and 1 base from J, the gap between germline ends came to 3 bases. CDR3 length equals 13 residues. Germline-derived CDR1 and CDR2 are MDHEN and SYDVKM. CDR3 DNA sequence: TGTGCCAGCAGTTTATGGGCCCAAGAGACCCAGTACTTC. It codes for CASSLWAQETQYF.

The chain combines TRBV6-5 with TRBJ2-7; D unclear. The CDR3 length is 12 residues. Germline CDR1 reads MNHEY; CDR2 reads SVGAGI. V dropped 4 bases and J dropped 2 bases, with 6 bases sitting between them. CDR3 in DNA: TGTGCCAGCAGTTCTACTCCCTACGAGCAGTACTTC. It translates to CASSSTPYEQYF.

The chain employs TRBV12-5 and TRBJ2-7; possibly TRBD1 for D (5 bases). The germline CDR1 and CDR2 sequences are LGHNT and FRNRAP. V lost 3 bases and J lost 3, with 9 bases in between. CDR3 length: 13 residues. This CDR3 is CASGFDQGYEQYF. DNA for the CDR3: TGTGCTAGTGGTTTTGATCAGGGCTACGAGCAGTACTTC.

This clone was detected only once. The chain combines TRBV5-6 with TRBJ2-7; maybe TRBD2 (6 bases). This CDR3 is 15 amino acids long. The germline gives CDR1 SGHDT, CDR2 YYEEEE. V lost 0 bases, J lost 6 bases, and 16 bases lay in between. CDR3: CASSLGGATTAEQYF. The CDR3 nucleotides are TGTGCCAGCAGCTTGGGCGGGGCGACCACTGCCGAGCAGTACTTC.

This clone showed up just once. The chain uses TRBV5-4 and TRBJ2-7; the D gene is possibly TRBD1 (5 bases). Looked up from germline, CDR1 is SGHNT and CDR2 is YYREEE (reference sequence). CDR3 size: 15 residues. V dropped 1 base and J dropped 6 bases, with 17 bases sitting between them. The DNA of the CDR3 is TGTGCCAGCAGCTTGATCCAGGGCCCTTTCCGCGAGCAGTACTTC. It codes for CASSLIQGPFREQYF.

The chain recombines TRBV5-6 with TRBJ1-3; D gene unclear. The V end lost 3 bases, the J end lost 7 bases, and 11 bases lay between the germline ends. The V gene's germline CDR1 is SGHDT and CDR2 YYEEEE. The CDR3 has 13 amino acids. CDR3 in amino acids: CASSSGRGNTIYF. Written as DNA, the CDR3 is TGTGCCAGCAGCTCGGGCCGGGGTAACACCATATATTTT.

The CDR3 region is CASSLPGQMNTEAFF. The CDR3, as DNA: TGTGCCAGCAGCCTCCCCGGGCAGATGAACACTGAAGCTTTCTTT. The chain couples TRBV6-5 to TRBJ1-1, with D uncertain. This CDR3 is built from 15 residues. Between the trimmed V and J ends, which lost 6 bases and 0 bases, there was a span of 14 bases. CDR1 MNHEY and CDR2 SVGAGI come from the germline V gene.

The chain combines TRBV4-3 with TRBJ2-7, with no clear D. The CDR3 loop spans 14 amino acids. CDR1 is LGHNA and CDR2 is YSLEER in the germline V gene. The V end was cut by 0 bases, the J end by 3 bases, with 9 bases between. CDR3 sequence (DNA): TGCGCCAGCAGCCAAGAAAGGGTGGGCTACGAGCAGTACTTC. Translated, it gives CASSQERVGYEQYF.

This clone was counted a single time. The chain recombines TRBV11-2 with TRBJ2-1; tentative D call: TRBD2 (7 bases). The V and J ends lost 1 base and 7 bases respectively, with 26 bases between them. This CDR3 is 19 amino acids long. CDR1 and CDR2 from the germline V gene are SGHAT and FQNNGV. CDR3 sequence reads: CASSLVRSLGEGQGNEQFF. CDR3 sequence (DNA): TGTGCCAGCAGCTTAGTGCGGAGTTTGGGGGAGGGCCAGGGGAATGAGCAGTTCTTC.

J is TRBJ1-4 and V is TRBV27; maybe TRBD1 (6 bases). CDR3 length equals 16 residues. Trimming removed 5 bases from V and 3 bases from J, with 16 bases in between. In germline, CDR1 is MNHEY, CDR2 SMNVEV (reference sequence). CDR3 loop: CASSLHTEGANEKLFF. Written as DNA, the CDR3 is TGTGCCAGCAGTCTCCATACGGAGGGGGCTAATGAAAAACTGTTTTTT. Complete variable domain (other parts from reference TRBV27 and TRBJ1-4): EAQVTQNPRYLITVTGKKLTVTCSQNMNHEYMSWYRQDPGLGLRQIYYSMNVEVTDKGDVPEGYKVSRKEKRNFPLILESPSPNQTSLYFCASSLHTEGANEKLFFGSGTQLSVL.

The chain couples TRBV28 to TRBJ1-6; TRBD1 matches at 12 bases. Germline CDR1 and CDR2: MDHEN and SYDVKM. V lost 6 bases to trimming and J lost 5 bases; unmatched junction nucleotides: 5. CDR3 length: 16 residues. CDR3 sequence reads: CASSLGTGGHNSPLHF. The CDR3 coding sequence is TGTGCCAGCAGCCTCGGGACAGGGGGCCATAATTCACCCCTCCACTTT.

The V and J genes are TRBV21-1 and TRBJ2-4; no DNA check was done on the table's D call, TRBD2. TRBV21-1 is a pseudogene. This CDR3 is 16 amino acids long. The CDR3: CASSLVALLAKNIQYF. The CDR3 bases are TGTGCCAGCAGCCTTGTGGCACTACTAGCCAAAAACATTCAGTACTTC.

The chain uses TRBV19 and TRBJ2-2; D uncertain. The V gene's germline CDR1 is LNHDA and CDR2 SQIVND (reference sequence). Trimming took 1 base from V and 5 from J, leaving 14 bases between them. This CDR3 has 16 residues. CDR3 residues: CASSIVYGLKTGELFF. In nucleotides, the CDR3 is TGTGCCAGTAGTATAGTTTATGGGCTAAAGACCGGGGAGCTGTTTTTT.